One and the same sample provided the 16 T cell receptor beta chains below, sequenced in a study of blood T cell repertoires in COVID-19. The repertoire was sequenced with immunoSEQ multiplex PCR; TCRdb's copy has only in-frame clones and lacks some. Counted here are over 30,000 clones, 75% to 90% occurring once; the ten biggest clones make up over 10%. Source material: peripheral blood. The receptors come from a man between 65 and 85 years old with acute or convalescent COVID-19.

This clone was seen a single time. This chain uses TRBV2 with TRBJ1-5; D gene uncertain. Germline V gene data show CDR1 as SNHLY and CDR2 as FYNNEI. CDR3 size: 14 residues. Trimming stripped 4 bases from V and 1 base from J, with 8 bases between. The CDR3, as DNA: TGTGCCAGCAGTGGGGAGACGAGCAATCAGCCCCAGCATTTT. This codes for CASSGETSNQPQHF.

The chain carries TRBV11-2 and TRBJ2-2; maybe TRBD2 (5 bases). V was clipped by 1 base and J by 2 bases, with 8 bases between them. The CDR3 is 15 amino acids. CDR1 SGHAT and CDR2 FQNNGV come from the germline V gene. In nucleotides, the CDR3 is TGTGCCAGCAGCTTAGTACTAGTAAACACCGGGGAGCTGTTTTTT. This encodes CASSLVLVNTGELFF.

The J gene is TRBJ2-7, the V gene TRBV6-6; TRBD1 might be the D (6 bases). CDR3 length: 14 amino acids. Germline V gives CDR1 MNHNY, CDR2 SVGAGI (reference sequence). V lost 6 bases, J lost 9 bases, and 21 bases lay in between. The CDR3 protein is CASRPLTGLGAQYF. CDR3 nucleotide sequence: TGTGCCAGCAGACCCCTAACAGGGCTCGGGGCGCAGTACTTC.

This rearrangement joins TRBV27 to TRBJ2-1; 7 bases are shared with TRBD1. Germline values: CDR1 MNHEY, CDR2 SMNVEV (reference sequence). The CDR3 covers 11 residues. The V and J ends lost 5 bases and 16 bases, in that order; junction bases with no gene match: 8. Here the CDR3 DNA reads TGTGCCAGCAGTCAGACAGGGATTTCTTTCTTC. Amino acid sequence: CASSQTGISFF.

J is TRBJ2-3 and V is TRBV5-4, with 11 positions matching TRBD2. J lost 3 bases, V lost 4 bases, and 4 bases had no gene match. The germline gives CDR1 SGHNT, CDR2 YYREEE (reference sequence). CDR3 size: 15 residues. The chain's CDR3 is CASSPTSGGTDTQYF. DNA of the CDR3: TGTGCCAGCAGCCCTACTAGCGGGGGTACAGATACGCAGTATTTT.

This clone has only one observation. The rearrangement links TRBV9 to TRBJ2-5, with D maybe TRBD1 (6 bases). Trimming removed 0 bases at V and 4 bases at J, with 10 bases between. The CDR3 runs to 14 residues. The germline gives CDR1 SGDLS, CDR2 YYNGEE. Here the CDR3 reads CASSVGLGGETQYF. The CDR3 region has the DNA TGTGCCAGCAGCGTAGGGTTAGGGGGAGAGACCCAGTACTTC.

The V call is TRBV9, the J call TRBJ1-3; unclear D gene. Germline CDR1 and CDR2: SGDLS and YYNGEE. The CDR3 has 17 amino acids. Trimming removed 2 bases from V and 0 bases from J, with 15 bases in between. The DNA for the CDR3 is TGTGCCAGCAGCGTGGGCAGCTCAATGAGCTCTGGAAACACCATATATTTT. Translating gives CASSVGSSMSSGNTIYF.

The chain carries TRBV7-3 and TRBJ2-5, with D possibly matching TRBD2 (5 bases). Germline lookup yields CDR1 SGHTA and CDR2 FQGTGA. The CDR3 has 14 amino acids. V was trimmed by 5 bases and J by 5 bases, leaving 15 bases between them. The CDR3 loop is CASSRVGIGETQYF. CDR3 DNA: TGTGCCAGCAGCCGGGTCGGGATCGGGGAGACCCAGTACTTC.

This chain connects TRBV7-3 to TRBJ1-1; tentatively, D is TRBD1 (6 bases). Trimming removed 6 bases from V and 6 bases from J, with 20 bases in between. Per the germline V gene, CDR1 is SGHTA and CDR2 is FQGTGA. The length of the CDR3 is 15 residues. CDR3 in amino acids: CASSSETGPGAEAFF. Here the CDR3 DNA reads TGTGCCAGCAGTTCTGAGACAGGCCCAGGGGCTGAAGCTTTCTTT.

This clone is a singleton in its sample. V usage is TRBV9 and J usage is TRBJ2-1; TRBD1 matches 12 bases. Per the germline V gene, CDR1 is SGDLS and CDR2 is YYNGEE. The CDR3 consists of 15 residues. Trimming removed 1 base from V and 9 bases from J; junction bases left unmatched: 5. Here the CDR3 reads CASSVRDRGLGEQFF. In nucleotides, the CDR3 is TGTGCCAGCAGCGTAAGGGACAGGGGGCTCGGTGAGCAGTTCTTC.

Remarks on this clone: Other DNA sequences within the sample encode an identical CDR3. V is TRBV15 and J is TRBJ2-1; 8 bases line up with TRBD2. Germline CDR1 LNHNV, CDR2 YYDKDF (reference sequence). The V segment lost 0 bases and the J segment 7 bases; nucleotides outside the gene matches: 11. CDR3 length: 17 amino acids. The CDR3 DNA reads TGTGCCACCAGCAGAGACCGCGGGGGGATAGTGTGGAATGAGCAGTTCTTC. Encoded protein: CATSRDRGGIVWNEQFF.

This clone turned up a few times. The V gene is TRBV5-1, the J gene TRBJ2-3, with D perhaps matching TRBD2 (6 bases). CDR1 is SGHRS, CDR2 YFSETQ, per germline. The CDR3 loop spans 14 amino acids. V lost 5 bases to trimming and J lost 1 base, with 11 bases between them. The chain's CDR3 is CASRGGHGTDTQYF. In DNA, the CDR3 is TGCGCCAGCAGGGGGGGTCATGGCACAGATACGCAGTATTTT.

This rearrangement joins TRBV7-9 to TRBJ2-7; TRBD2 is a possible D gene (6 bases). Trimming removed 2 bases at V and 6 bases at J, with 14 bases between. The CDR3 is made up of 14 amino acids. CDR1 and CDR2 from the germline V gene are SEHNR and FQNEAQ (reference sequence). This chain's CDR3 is CASSLSTFGGEQYF. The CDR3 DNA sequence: TGTGCCAGCAGCTTATCGACCTTCGGGGGCGAGCAGTACTTC.

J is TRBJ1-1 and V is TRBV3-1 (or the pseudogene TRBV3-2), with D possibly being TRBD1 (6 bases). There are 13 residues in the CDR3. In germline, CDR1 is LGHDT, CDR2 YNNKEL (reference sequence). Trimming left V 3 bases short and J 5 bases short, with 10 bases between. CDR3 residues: CASSQTTGTEAFF. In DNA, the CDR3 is TGTGCCAGCAGCCAGACTACAGGGACTGAAGCTTTCTTT.

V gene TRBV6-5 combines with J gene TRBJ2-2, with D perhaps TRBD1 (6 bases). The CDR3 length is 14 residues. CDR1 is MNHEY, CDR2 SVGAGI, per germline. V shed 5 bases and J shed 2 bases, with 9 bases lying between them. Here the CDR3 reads CASSRDTNTGELFF. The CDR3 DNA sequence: TGTGCCAGCAGTCGGGACACAAACACCGGGGAGCTGTTTTTT.

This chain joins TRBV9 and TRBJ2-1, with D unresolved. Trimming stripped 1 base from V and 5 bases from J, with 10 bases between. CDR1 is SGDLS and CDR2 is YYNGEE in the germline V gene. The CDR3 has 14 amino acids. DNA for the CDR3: TGTGCCAGCAGCGTATTCGAACGCGACAATGAGCAGTTCTTC. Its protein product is CASSVFERDNEQFF. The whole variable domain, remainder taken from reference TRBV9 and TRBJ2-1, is DSGVTQTPKHLITATGQRVTLRCSPRSGDLSVYWYQQSLDQGLQFLIQYYNGEERAKGNILERFSAQQFPDLHSELNLSSLELGDSALYFCASSVFERDNEQFFGPGTRLTVL.